This T cell receptor beta chain was recorded in a study of vaccination and CD4 T cells after COVID-19. Background on the study: The convalescents comprised six males and four females, two of them Hispanic. Sampling that followed vaccination took place a median approximately 72 days after dose two, within a range of 14 to 241. Study conclusions and caveats: No early post-infection timepoints were studied, and convalescent patients studied were relatively few.

Turning to this clonotype: The antigen is not known.

An Oncomine TCR Beta short-read assay was used to sequence the DNA from cultured CD4+ T cells. TCRdb re-analysed the PCR reads in MiXCR, keeping a single row per CDR3 protein. There are around 5,200 distinct CDR3 sequences in the sample; about two fifths occur only once, and around 10% lies in the top ten. Per the germline V gene, CDR1 is DFQATT and CDR2 is SNEGSKA (reference sequence). The V and J ends lost 1 base and 5 bases respectively, with 9 bases between them. There are 13 residues in the CDR3. Documented treatment: approximately nine-day PBMC culture with coronavirus spike peptide pools or control peptides (ViraFEST assay). Dates of PCR positivity, March to December 2020, preceded the US Alpha, Beta and Delta variants.

The chain has TRBV20-1 and TRBJ1-5; D is uncertain. The clonotype originates from a human donor who had recovered from COVID-19. The specimen sequenced was CD4+ T cells from blood, cultured in vitro. The CDR3 nucleotides are TGCAGTGCTAGAGGCTCGGCCGATCAGCCCCAGCATTTT. This codes for CSARGSADQPQHF.